The 14 T cell receptor beta chains given below trace back to one sample, sequenced in a study of blood T cell repertoires in COVID-19. TCRdb's copy holds only in-frame clones and misses some; the assay was immunoSEQ multiplex PCR. The sample lists 250,000 or so clones, 89% seen once, with roughly 4.8% in the top ten. Material for sequencing was peripheral blood. The receptors were sampled from a woman aged 40 to 50 who had recovered from COVID-19.

The chain couples TRBV18 to TRBJ1-2; no firm D call. Trimming took off 3 bases at V and 8 bases at J, with 13 bases between the two ends. The CDR3 contains 13 residues. Looked up from germline, CDR1 is KGHSH and CDR2 is LQKENI. Here the CDR3 reads CASSPEVGGGYTF. In DNA form, the CDR3 reads TGTGCCAGCTCACCGGAAGTCGGAGGGGGCTACACCTTC.

The chain links TRBV6-5 to TRBJ1-4, with 7 bases that match TRBD1. The length of the CDR3 is 15 residues. J was trimmed by 3 bases and V by 2 bases; bases with no gene match: 3. The germline CDR1 and CDR2 sequences are MNHEY and SVGAGI. Here the CDR3 DNA reads TGTGCCAGCAGTTACCGGGGACAGTCTAATGAAAAACTGTTTTTT. This sequence encodes CASSYRGQSNEKLFF.

The rearrangement joins TRBV30 to TRBJ2-7, with a tentative D call TRBD1 (5 bases). V was cut by 2 bases and J by 7 bases, with 9 bases left in between. Germline CDR1 is GTSNPN and CDR2 is SVGIG (reference sequence). The CDR3 is 11 residues long. This chain's CDR3 is CAWSTGPEQYF. The CDR3 DNA follows: TGTGCCTGGAGTACAGGCCCGGAGCAGTACTTC.

The chain recombines TRBV19 with TRBJ2-1; TRBD2 aligns across 10 bases. The CDR3 length is 14 residues. In germline, CDR1 is LNHDA, CDR2 SQIVND (reference sequence). With 7 bases clipped from V and 8 bases from J, the junction kept 8 bases outside the gene matches. CDR3 DNA sequence: TGTGCCAGTAAGGTGAGCGGGGGGGCCTATGAGCAGTTCTTC. This codes for CASKVSGGAYEQFF.

This chain uses TRBV3-1 (or the pseudogene TRBV3-2) with TRBJ2-3; weak D call: TRBD1 (5 bases). Trimming stripped 1 base from V and 0 bases from J, with 14 bases between. Looked up from germline, CDR1 is LGHDT and CDR2 is YNNKEL (reference sequence). The CDR3 extends over 17 amino acids. The CDR3 sequence is CASSQAVGVASTDTQYF. CDR3 in DNA: TGTGCCAGCAGCCAAGCTGTAGGGGTGGCTAGCACAGATACGCAGTATTTT.

This clone was seen a few times. The rearrangement joins TRBV19 to TRBJ1-3, with a weak D call TRBD1 (6 bases). The germline V gene has CDR1 LNHDA and CDR2 SQIVND (reference sequence). Between the trimmed V and J ends, which lost 3 bases and 0 bases, there was a span of 12 bases. The CDR3 contains 16 residues. CDR3 region: CASSMQGIASGNTIYF. The CDR3 nucleotides read TGTGCCAGTAGTATGCAGGGGATAGCCTCTGGAAACACCATATATTTT.

This chain joins TRBV4-2 and TRBJ1-1; D call uncertain. V was clipped by 2 bases and J by 2 bases, with 9 bases between them. This CDR3 has 14 amino acids. Germline assignment: CDR1 LGHNA and CDR2 YNFKEQ. The CDR3 DNA sequence: TGTGCCAGCAGCCAAAGTCGGACTAACACTGAAGCTTTCTTT. Encoded protein: CASSQSRTNTEAFF.

The chain is built from TRBV7-9 and TRBJ2-3; no clear D. Trimming stripped 8 bases from V and 0 bases from J, with 6 bases between. This CDR3 has 12 amino acids. Per germline, CDR1 SEHNR and CDR2 FQNEAQ (reference sequence). The CDR3 DNA reads TGTGCCAGCGCGGCTAGCACAGATACGCAGTATTTT. Amino acid sequence: CASAASTDTQYF. The full variable domain, completed using reference TRBV7-9 and TRBJ2-3, is DTGVSQNPRHKITKRGQNVTFRCDPISEHNRLYWYRQTLGQGPEFLTYFQNEAQLEKSRLLSDRFSAERPKGSFSTLEIQRTEQGDSAMYLCASAASTDTQYFGPGTRLTVL.

The gene calls are TRBV5-1 and TRBJ1-6; D uncertain. Between the trimmed V and J ends, which lost 2 bases and 5 bases, there was a span of 11 bases. Germline loops: CDR1 SGHRS, CDR2 YFSETQ. This CDR3 spans 15 amino acids. The CDR3 loop reads CASSFSVSDNSPLHF. As DNA, the CDR3 is TGCGCCAGCAGCTTCTCCGTCAGCGATAATTCACCCCTCCACTTT. Variable domain in full (rest from reference TRBV5-1 and TRBJ1-6): KAGVTQTPRYLIKTRGQQVTLSCSPISGHRSVSWYQQTPGQGLQFLFEYFSETQRNKGNFPGRFSGRQFSNSRSEMNVSTLELGDSALYLCASSFSVSDNSPLHFGNGTRLTVT.

The rearrangement links TRBV29-1 to TRBJ2-5; 8 bases fit TRBD2. From germline, CDR1 is SQVTM and CDR2 ANQGSEA. The CDR3 covers 14 residues. V shed 3 bases and J 0 bases; nucleotides not matched to a gene: 3. CDR3 nucleotide sequence: TGCAGCGTTGAGCTAGCGGGCAACCAAGAGACCCAGTACTTC. Translation: CSVELAGNQETQYF.

The chain couples TRBV6-5 to TRBJ1-1; D not certain. The CDR3 has 13 residues. The germline V gene has CDR1 MNHEY and CDR2 SVGAGI. V lost 8 bases and J lost 4, with 14 bases in between. CDR3 nucleotides: TGTGCCAGCGGCCCAACGAGCGGCACTGAAGCTTTCTTT. This translates into CASGPTSGTEAFF.

This sequence joins TRBV18 and TRBJ1-1; a weak D match, TRBD1 (6 bases). Trimming removed 6 bases from V and 5 bases from J, with 16 bases in between. Germline CDR1 and CDR2: KGHSH and LQKENI. The CDR3 length is 14 residues. CDR3 in DNA: TGTGCCAGCTCGAACGCAGGGGTCGGGACTGAAGCTTTCTTT. It translates to CASSNAGVGTEAFF.

The CDR3 region is CASSLGAYEQYF. In DNA, the CDR3 is TGTGCCAGCAGCTTAGGGGCCTACGAGCAGTACTTC. The chain joins TRBV5-6 to TRBJ2-7; maybe TRBD1 (5 bases). Germline CDR1 reads SGHDT; CDR2 reads YYEEEE. The V end was cut by 2 bases, the J end by 2 bases, with 5 bases between. This CDR3 has 12 amino acids.

This clone was recorded only once. The J gene is TRBJ1-6, the V gene TRBV28, with 9 positions matching TRBD1. Germline trimming cut 5 bases from V and 9 bases from J; bases unmatched to any gene: 8. CDR1 is MDHEN and CDR2 is SYDVKM in the germline V gene. The CDR3 covers 15 residues. The CDR3 DNA reads as TGTGCCAGCAGTCAGACCGGGACAGGGCTTTCACCCCTCCACTTT. It specifies CASSQTGTGLSPLHF.